The 29 T cell receptor beta chains given below trace back to one sample, sequenced in a study of T cell changes during pregnancy in multiple sclerosis. Here immunoSEQ multiplex PCR was the method, and the copy in TCRdb shows in-frame clones only, minus some. The sample shows some 80,000 clones, 92% of them seen only once. This material consisted of peripheral blood, taken before pregnancy. These receptors were taken from a female donor with multiple sclerosis, enrolled in a pregnancy study.

This chain uses TRBV28 with TRBJ2-5; TRBD2 matches at 7 bases. The CDR3 has 15 amino acids. Trimming at V came to 3 bases and at J to 4 bases, leaving 8 bases not matched to a gene. Germline CDR1 reads MDHEN; CDR2 reads SYDVKM. The CDR3 reads CASSFRGEGGETQYF. CDR3 in DNA: TGTGCCAGCAGTTTCCGAGGGGAGGGAGGAGAGACCCAGTACTTC.

J is TRBJ2-1 and V is TRBV6-6, with 12 bases fitting TRBD2. CDR1 and CDR2 (germline): MNHNY, SVGAGI (reference sequence). The ends lost 5 bases at V and 4 bases at J; junction bases unmatched: 6. This CDR3 region has 16 residues. The CDR3 DNA reads as TGTGCCAGCAGTCACCGGACTAGCGGGGAATACAATGAGCAGTTCTTC. The encoded protein is CASSHRTSGEYNEQFF.

This chain joins TRBV2 and TRBJ2-6, with TRBD1 matching over 9 bases. Germline V lookup: CDR1 SNHLY, CDR2 FYNNEI. After removal of 8 bases from V and 9 bases from J, the junction contained 8 bases not matched to a gene. CDR3 length equals 14 residues. The DNA for the CDR3 is TGTGCCAGCTCCTGGACAGGGGTGAGCAACGTCCTGACTTTC. This sequence encodes CASSWTGVSNVLTF.

Only a few counts were recorded for this clone. The chain uses TRBV15 and TRBJ2-7; D gene uncertain. The germline V and J ends were trimmed by 0 bases and 3 bases, with 12 bases remaining between them. This CDR3 comprises 15 residues. From germline, CDR1 is LNHNV and CDR2 YYDKDF (reference sequence). The CDR3 region has the DNA TGTGCCACCAGCAGAGATCGAGGTCAGAGCTACGAGCAGTACTTC. Protein product: CATSRDRGQSYEQYF.

This chain connects TRBV9 to TRBJ2-3, with 8 positions matching TRBD1. Germline lookup yields CDR1 SGDLS and CDR2 YYNGEE. V shed 4 bases and J 6 bases; nucleotides not matched to a gene: 7. The CDR3 is made up of 14 amino acids. CDR3 DNA: TGTGCCAGCAGCTTCCGGACAGGGATGGATACGCAGTATTTT. As protein: CASSFRTGMDTQYF.

The rearrangement uses TRBV7-6 and TRBJ2-3, with a weak D call TRBD2 (6 bases). Germline V lookup: CDR1 SGHVS, CDR2 FNYEAQ. V shed 5 bases and J shed 2 bases, with 14 bases lying between them. The CDR3 is 15 residues long. CDR3 sequence (DNA): TGTGCCAGCAGCCTCAGAGCGGGTTTCACAGATACGCAGTATTTT. This sequence encodes CASSLRAGFTDTQYF.

This rearrangement joins TRBV7-2 to TRBJ2-3, with D possibly being TRBD2 (5 bases). Trimming shortened V by 5 bases and J by 6 bases, and 12 bases separated the two germline ends. CDR1 and CDR2 from the germline V gene are SGHTA and FQGNSA. This CDR3 has 13 amino acids. The CDR3 sequence is CASSPVGGDTQYF. CDR3 nucleotide sequence: TGTGCCAGCAGCCCCGTGGGCGGGGATACGCAGTATTTT.

V and J are TRBV9 and TRBJ2-2; TRBD1 agrees at 8 bases. The CDR3 loop spans 15 amino acids. Per the germline V gene, CDR1 is SGDLS and CDR2 is YYNGEE. V lost 2 bases, J lost 4 bases, and 4 bases stayed unmatched. The CDR3 region has the DNA TGTGCCAGCAGCGTGGGGGACAGGCCCACCGGGGAGCTGTTTTTT. This gives the protein CASSVGDRPTGELFF.

This clone was detected only once. V usage is TRBV6-4 and J usage is TRBJ2-1, with 7 nucleotides matching TRBD2. The trim removed 4 bases at V and 9 bases at J, leaving 9 bases unmatched. Looked up from germline, CDR1 is MRHNA and CDR2 is SNTAGT. This CDR3 spans 14 amino acids. In DNA, the CDR3 is TGTGCCAGCAGTGGGGGACTATTCGGGGGTGAGCAGTTCTTC. The encoded protein is CASSGGLFGGEQFF.

This chain uses TRBV15 with TRBJ2-5; TRBD1 is a possible D gene (6 bases). CDR3 size: 15 residues. V dropped 0 bases and J dropped 2 bases, with 10 bases sitting between them. Germline V gives CDR1 LNHNV, CDR2 YYDKDF (reference sequence). Here the CDR3 reads CATSRDPGQQETQYF. The CDR3 bases are TGTGCCACCAGCAGAGATCCGGGACAACAAGAGACCCAGTACTTC.

V is TRBV7-9 and J is TRBJ2-7, with D perhaps matching TRBD1 (5 bases). The V gene lost 5 bases and the J gene lost 3 bases, with 14 bases spanning the gap. The CDR3 is 14 amino acids. Germline CDR1 reads SEHNR; CDR2 reads FQNEAQ (reference sequence). CDR3 protein: CASSPGQGIYEQYF. The CDR3, as DNA: TGTGCCAGCAGCCCCGGGCAGGGTATCTACGAGCAGTACTTC.

This clone was seen a single time. The V gene is TRBV27, the J gene TRBJ2-7; 9 bases fit TRBD2. V was clipped by 4 bases and J by 0 bases; unmatched bases: 4. CDR3 length equals 15 residues. Per germline, CDR1 MNHEY and CDR2 SMNVEV (reference sequence). The CDR3 bases are TGTGCCAGCAGTTGGGGGCGGGAGGGCTCCTACGAGCAGTACTTC. Translation gives CASSWGREGSYEQYF.

The chain uses TRBV11-1 and TRBJ2-7; 7 bases fit TRBD1. Germline V gene data show CDR1 as SGHAT and CDR2 as FQDESV (reference sequence). V gave up 5 bases and J gave up 0 bases; unmatched junction bases: 4. This CDR3 contains 14 residues. CDR3: CASSPRDSSYEQYF. CDR3 coding DNA: TGTGCCAGCAGCCCTCGGGACAGCTCCTACGAGCAGTACTTC.

The chain is built from TRBV19 and TRBJ2-6; TRBD1 matches 7 bases. Germline loops: CDR1 LNHDA, CDR2 SQIVND (reference sequence). Unmatched junction bases numbered 5, after V lost 5 bases and J lost 1 base. This CDR3 spans 16 amino acids. The DNA of the CDR3 is TGTGCCAGTAGTCCCTGGACAGGATCTGGGGCCAACGTCCTGACTTTC. Translated: CASSPWTGSGANVLTF.

The CDR3 here is CASSRVSGGTGELFF. DNA of the CDR3: TGTGCCAGCAGCCGGGTCTCGGGAGGCACCGGGGAGCTGTTTTTT. The V call is TRBV25-1, the J call TRBJ2-2; 7 bases are shared with TRBD2. Unmatched junction bases numbered 8, after V lost 6 bases and J lost 4 bases. The germline gives CDR1 MGHDK, CDR2 SYGVNS. CDR3 length equals 15 residues.

The V call is TRBV6-5, the J call TRBJ1-4; 9 positions agree with TRBD1. After removal of 5 bases from V and 8 bases from J, the junction contained 9 bases not matched to a gene. The length of the CDR3 is 15 residues. Germline V gene data show CDR1 as MNHEY and CDR2 as SVGAGI. CDR3 amino acids: CASSPRDRVQEKLFF. The CDR3 bases are TGTGCCAGCAGTCCTAGGGACAGGGTGCAAGAAAAACTGTTTTTT.

The chain employs TRBV19 and TRBJ1-4; D remains ambiguous. Trimming cost V 9 bases and J 8 bases, with 10 bases left between them. The CDR3 spans 11 residues. Germline V gene data show CDR1 as LNHDA and CDR2 as SQIVND (reference sequence). CDR3 bases: TGTGCCAGCCGGGGAGGAGAAAAACTGTTTTTT. Its translation: CASRGGEKLFF.

This clone was seen only once. The V and J genes are TRBV6-4 and TRBJ2-3; TRBD1 aligns across 9 bases. CDR1 is MRHNA, CDR2 SNTAGT, per germline. Unmatched junction bases numbered 5, after V lost 6 bases and J lost 4 bases. CDR3 length: 14 amino acids. The CDR3 DNA reads as TGTGCCAGCAGCGAAACAGGGGGCTCAGATACGCAGTATTTT. This translates into CASSETGGSDTQYF.

V gene TRBV6-5 combines with J gene TRBJ1-2, with TRBD1 as a possible D gene (5 bases). Trimming shortened V by 0 bases and J by 2 bases, and 10 bases separated the two germline ends. Germline V CDR1 and CDR2: MNHEY, SVGAGI. The CDR3 runs 15 residues. The DNA for the CDR3 is TGTGCCAGCAGTTACTCGGGCAGGGCGAACTATGGCTACACCTTC. Translation: CASSYSGRANYGYTF.

The chain uses TRBV6-5 and TRBJ2-7; no definite D call. This CDR3 is 14 amino acids long. V lost 8 bases, J lost 6 bases, and 20 bases lay in between. Germline CDR1 and CDR2: MNHEY and SVGAGI. The CDR3 DNA sequence: TGTGCCAGCCGAGAGACTGGCCCCCTCGGCGAGCAGTACTTC. This sequence encodes CASRETGPLGEQYF.

This chain connects TRBV4-1 to TRBJ2-7; D is unclear. Germline values: CDR1 MGHRA, CDR2 YSYEKL. V gave up 0 bases and J gave up 3 bases, with 12 bases separating them. The CDR3 runs 15 residues. CDR3 nucleotides: TGCGCCAGCAGCCAAGATACTCCAGGATACTACGAGCAGTACTTC. It is translated as CASSQDTPGYYEQYF.

The rearrangement uses TRBV7-2 and TRBJ2-7, with 12 bases lining up with TRBD2. CDR3 length: 16 amino acids. The V gene's germline CDR1 is SGHTA and CDR2 FQGNSA. Trimming took 3 bases from V and 0 from J; bases not matched to a gene: 3. The CDR3 DNA reads as TGTGCCAGCAGCTTCCTGACTAGCGGGGGCTCCTACGAGCAGTACTTC. It yields the protein CASSFLTSGGSYEQYF. Filled out from reference TRBV7-2 and TRBJ2-7, the complete variable domain reads GAGVSQSPSNKVTEKGKDVELRCDPISGHTALYWYRQSLGQGLEFLIYFQGNSAPDKSGLPSDRFSAERTGGSVSTLTIQRTQQEDSAVYLCASSFLTSGGSYEQYFGPGTRLTVT.

The V gene is TRBV7-6, the J gene TRBJ1-1; 8 bases line up with TRBD1. The ends lost 4 bases at V and 5 bases at J; junction bases unmatched: 9. Germline assignment: CDR1 SGHVS and CDR2 FNYEAQ. This CDR3 has 15 residues. The CDR3 bases are TGTGCCAGCAGCTCCCCCCGACAGGGGAGTACTGAAGCTTTCTTT. Translated: CASSSPRQGSTEAFF.

The V call is TRBV18, the J call TRBJ2-5; 9 nucleotides agree with TRBD2. The V and J ends lost 3 bases and 2 bases, in that order; junction bases with no gene match: 4. This CDR3 contains 15 residues. Per the germline V gene, CDR1 is KGHSH and CDR2 is LQKENI. The CDR3: CASSPLAGPQETQYF. The DNA for the CDR3 is TGTGCCAGCTCACCTCTAGCGGGACCTCAAGAGACCCAGTACTTC.

The J gene is TRBJ2-7, the V gene TRBV2; 7 bases map to TRBD2. J lost 5 bases, V lost 7 bases, and 14 bases had no gene match. The CDR3 totals 15 residues. The germline V gene has CDR1 SNHLY and CDR2 FYNNEI. CDR3 sequence (DNA): TGTGCCAGCAAGACATGGGGGGGAGTGGGGAACGAGCAGTACTTC. It yields the protein CASKTWGGVGNEQYF.

The chain combines TRBV4-2 with TRBJ2-1; TRBD2 matches 12 bases. The V gene end was trimmed by 0 bases and the J gene end by 7 bases; junction bases not matched to a gene: 1. There are 15 residues in the CDR3. The germline V gene encodes CDR1 LGHNA and CDR2 YNFKEQ. Here the CDR3 reads CASSQEGTSGNEQFF. The CDR3 DNA is TGTGCCAGCAGCCAAGAGGGGACTAGCGGGAATGAGCAGTTCTTC.

This clone was seen only once. V and J are TRBV5-4 and TRBJ2-4; D possibly corresponds to TRBD2 (6 bases). CDR1 and CDR2 (germline): SGHNT, YYREEE (reference sequence). V lost 0 bases to trimming and J lost 8 bases, with 18 bases between them. The CDR3 loop spans 16 amino acids. The CDR3 here is CASSLAVSTGEDIQYF. The CDR3 DNA sequence: TGTGCCAGCAGCTTGGCAGTTTCGACGGGAGAGGACATTCAGTACTTC.

The CDR3 loop reads CASSGLAGSYEQYF. The CDR3 DNA reads as TGTGCCAGCAGTGGACTAGCGGGAAGCTACGAGCAGTACTTC. V usage is TRBV6-1 and J usage is TRBJ2-7; TRBD2 agrees at 11 bases. Germline V gene data show CDR1 as MNHNS and CDR2 as SASEGT. Trimming at V came to 4 bases and at J to 3 bases, leaving 2 bases not matched to a gene. This CDR3 comprises 14 residues.

The gene calls are TRBV12-5 and TRBJ2-1; perhaps TRBD2 as D (5 bases). The CDR3 loop spans 14 amino acids. The germline V and J ends were trimmed by 5 bases and 7 bases, with 15 bases remaining between them. In germline, CDR1 is LGHNT, CDR2 FRNRAP. This CDR3 reads CASGAPGTKNEQFF. As DNA, the CDR3 is TGTGCTAGTGGTGCCCCGGGAACGAAGAATGAGCAGTTCTTC.